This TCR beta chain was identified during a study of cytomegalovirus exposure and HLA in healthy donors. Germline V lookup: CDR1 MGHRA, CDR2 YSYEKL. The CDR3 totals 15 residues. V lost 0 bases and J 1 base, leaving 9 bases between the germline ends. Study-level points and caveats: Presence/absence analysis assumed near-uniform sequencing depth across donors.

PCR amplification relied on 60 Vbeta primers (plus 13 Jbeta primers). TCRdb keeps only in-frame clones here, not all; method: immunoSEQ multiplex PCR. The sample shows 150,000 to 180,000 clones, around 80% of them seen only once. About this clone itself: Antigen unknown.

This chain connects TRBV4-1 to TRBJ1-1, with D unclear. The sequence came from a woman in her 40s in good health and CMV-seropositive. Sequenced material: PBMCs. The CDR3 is CASSQDNGGNTEAFF. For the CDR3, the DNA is TGCGCCAGCAGCCAAGATAACGGCGGGAACACTGAAGCTTTCTTT.